These 23 T cell receptor beta chains came from one sample sequenced in a study of blood T cell repertoires in COVID-19. The method was immunoSEQ multiplex PCR; TCRdb's version includes in-frame clones alone and lacks a portion of them. The data show roughly 180,000 clones, 80% to 85% seen once. The sample consisted of peripheral blood. The receptor source for this set is a woman in her thirties or forties with COVID-19, enrolled during active disease.

The rearrangement uses TRBV5-1 and TRBJ1-1, with 9 bases that match TRBD1. The CDR3 spans 17 residues. Germline V gives CDR1 SGHRS, CDR2 YFSETQ. V lost 0 bases to trimming and J lost 0 bases; unmatched junction nucleotides: 6. CDR3 amino acids: CASSLGGTGGMNTEAFF. As DNA, the CDR3 is TGCGCCAGCAGCTTGGGGGGAACAGGGGGCATGAACACTGAAGCTTTCTTT. Using reference TRBV5-1 and TRBJ1-1 for the parts outside the CDR3, the full variable domain is KAGVTQTPRYLIKTRGQQVTLSCSPISGHRSVSWYQQTPGQGLQFLFEYFSETQRNKGNFPGRFSGRQFSNSRSEMNVSTLELGDSALYLCASSLGGTGGMNTEAFFGQGTRLTVV.

The chain couples TRBV5-1 to TRBJ2-3; possible D gene TRBD1, 5 bases. Trimming took off 1 base at V and 0 bases at J, with 9 bases between the two ends. The CDR3 runs 15 residues. In germline, CDR1 is SGHRS, CDR2 YFSETQ. CDR3 coding DNA: TGCGCCAGCAGCTTGTCAGGACAAAGCACAGATACGCAGTATTTT. It yields the protein CASSLSGQSTDTQYF.

The J gene is TRBJ1-2, the V gene TRBV5-4, with unresolved D. V lost 2 bases, J lost 4 bases, and 15 bases lay in between. The CDR3 sequence is 15 residues long. CDR1 is SGHNT, CDR2 YYREEE, per germline (reference sequence). CDR3 in amino acids: CASSFGAVQPYGYTF. The CDR3 nucleotides are TGTGCCAGCAGCTTCGGCGCGGTCCAGCCCTATGGCTACACCTTC.

This rearrangement joins TRBV6-4 to TRBJ2-4, with TRBD1 matching over 11 bases. The CDR3 is 14 amino acids. Losses at the gene ends were 6 bases for V and 5 bases for J; bases not matched to a gene: 3. Germline V gene sequence: CDR1 MRHNA, CDR2 SNTAGT. CDR3 residues: CASSRTGGQNIQYF. In DNA form, the CDR3 reads TGTGCCAGCAGCCGGACAGGGGGCCAAAACATTCAGTACTTC.

This clone has only one observation. The J gene is TRBJ1-2, the V gene TRBV6-4; 7 bases are a match to TRBD1. The CDR3 is 15 amino acids. Per germline, CDR1 MRHNA and CDR2 SNTAGT. J lost 7 bases, V lost 0 bases, and 8 bases had no gene match. The CDR3 DNA is TGTGCCAGCAGTGACTCTAAAGGGGGCGCTCGTGGCTACACCTTC. Protein: CASSDSKGGARGYTF.

This clone has a handful of counts. The CDR3 reads CASSPTSGGANEQFF. In DNA form, the CDR3 reads TGTGCCAGCAGCCCAACGAGCGGGGGGGCGAATGAGCAGTTCTTC. This chain links TRBV3-1 (or the pseudogene TRBV3-2) with TRBJ2-1; 10 nucleotides agree with TRBD2. Germline V gives CDR1 LGHDT, CDR2 YNNKEL (reference sequence). CDR3 size: 15 residues. Germline trimming cut 4 bases from V and 7 bases from J; bases unmatched to any gene: 7.

This chain uses TRBV3-1 (or the pseudogene TRBV3-2) with TRBJ1-6; D remains ambiguous. V was shortened by 3 bases and J by 4 bases, with 7 bases between the two germline ends. This CDR3 is 14 amino acids long. Germline V gene sequence: CDR1 LGHDT, CDR2 YNNKEL (reference sequence). The CDR3 nucleotides read TGTGCCAGCAGCCACCGCGGTTATAATTCACCCCTCCACTTT. It encodes CASSHRGYNSPLHF.

This clone has at least ten counts. This chain links TRBV18 with TRBJ1-3; maybe TRBD1 (5 bases). V was cut by 2 bases and J by 0 bases, with 17 bases left in between. The CDR3 sequence is 18 residues long. Germline assignment: CDR1 KGHSH and CDR2 LQKENI. The CDR3 sequence: CASSPVLNRGSSGNTIYF. CDR3 in DNA: TGTGCCAGCTCACCAGTCTTAAACCGGGGGAGCTCTGGAAACACCATATATTTT.

J is TRBJ2-7 and V is TRBV10-3, with D possibly matching TRBD2 (5 bases). V dropped 8 bases and J dropped 7 bases, with 18 bases sitting between them. Germline CDR1 reads ENHRY; CDR2 reads SYGVKD. The CDR3 covers 13 residues. CDR3 bases: TGTGCCATCTCTTTAGCCAGCCCGGGGGAGCAGTACTTC. Its translation is CAISLASPGEQYF.

V usage is TRBV18 and J usage is TRBJ2-5; weak D call: TRBD1 (6 bases). From germline, CDR1 is KGHSH and CDR2 LQKENI. This CDR3 region has 13 residues. V shed 4 bases and J shed 2 bases, with 8 bases lying between them. The DNA of the CDR3 is TGTGCCAGCTCACGGACAGCTCAAGAGACCCAGTACTTC. Amino acid sequence: CASSRTAQETQYF.

The J gene is TRBJ2-5, the V gene TRBV7-9; D possibly corresponds to TRBD1 (6 bases). The CDR3 spans 15 residues. Trimming removed 3 bases from V and 4 bases from J, with 15 bases in between. Germline V gene data show CDR1 as SEHNR and CDR2 as FQNEAQ (reference sequence). The CDR3 sequence is CASSFVRGGTETQYF. The CDR3 nucleotides read TGTGCCAGCAGCTTCGTCAGGGGTGGGACAGAGACCCAGTACTTC.

This chain links TRBV19 with TRBJ2-7, with TRBD1 matching over 10 bases. CDR3 length: 13 amino acids. Per germline, CDR1 LNHDA and CDR2 SQIVND (reference sequence). V trimming: 6 bases; J trimming: 3 bases; junction bases outside the gene matches: 2. As DNA, the CDR3 is TGTGCCAGTAGCGGACAGGGGGTCTACGAGCAGTACTTC. This translates into CASSGQGVYEQYF.

This clone was seen a handful of times. The chain joins TRBV5-1 to TRBJ1-4; tentative D call: TRBD1 (6 bases). Germline V gene lookup returns CDR1 SGHRS and CDR2 YFSETQ. CDR3 size: 16 residues. V dropped 3 bases and J dropped 0 bases, with 12 bases sitting between them. In DNA, the CDR3 is TGCGCCAGCAGCTCGGGACAATTTGCAACTAATGAAAAACTGTTTTTT. Translating gives CASSSGQFATNEKLFF. The whole variable domain, filled in from reference TRBV5-1 and TRBJ1-4, reads KAGVTQTPRYLIKTRGQQVTLSCSPISGHRSVSWYQQTPGQGLQFLFEYFSETQRNKGNFPGRFSGRQFSNSRSEMNVSTLELGDSALYLCASSSGQFATNEKLFFGSGTQLSVL.

The chain combines TRBV6-5 with TRBJ2-2; TRBD1 aligns across 7 bases. Germline CDR1 and CDR2: MNHEY and SVGAGI. Unmatched junction bases numbered 6, after V lost 2 bases and J lost 6 bases. There are 15 residues in the CDR3. CDR3 bases: TGTGCCAGCAGTTACGAGGGGGCAGGCGCCGGGGAGCTGTTTTTT. It specifies CASSYEGAGAGELFF.

In the case of this clone: Other DNA sequences from this sample encode an identical CDR3 as well. V usage is TRBV6-1 and J usage is TRBJ1-5, with TRBD1 as a possible D gene (5 bases). This CDR3 is 15 amino acids long. Germline CDR1 MNHNS, CDR2 SASEGT. V lost 2 bases and J lost 3, with 11 bases in between. CDR3 sequence reads: CASSEYGGSNQPQHF. CDR3 DNA: TGTGCCAGCAGTGAATACGGGGGGTCCAATCAGCCCCAGCATTTT.

The rearrangement uses TRBV9 and TRBJ1-2; 7 nucleotides align to TRBD1. The germline V gene has CDR1 SGDLS and CDR2 YYNGEE. This CDR3 is 14 amino acids long. V was pared by 4 bases and J by 4 bases, with 7 bases of the junction left unmatched. This CDR3 is CASSPEDRSYGYTF. The DNA of the CDR3 is TGTGCCAGCAGCCCCGAGGACAGGTCCTATGGCTACACCTTC.

This chain connects TRBV27 to TRBJ2-2; TRBD1 aligns across 10 bases. The length of the CDR3 is 19 residues. Germline V lookup: CDR1 MNHEY, CDR2 SMNVEV (reference sequence). V lost 2 bases and J lost 2; bases outside the gene matches: 11. Here the CDR3 reads CASSLLFDRGLGNTGELFF. CDR3 in DNA: TGTGCCAGCAGTTTACTTTTCGACAGGGGGCTTGGTAACACCGGGGAGCTGTTTTTT.

The CDR3 coding sequence is TGCGCCAGCTCATCCGACTCCTTCACCGGGGAGCTGTTTTTT. It translates to CASSSDSFTGELFF. J is TRBJ2-2 and V is TRBV10-2, with D uncertain. The CDR3 contains 14 residues. Germline CDR1 is WSHSY and CDR2 is SAAADI. Trimming left V 8 bases short and J 4 bases short, with 14 bases between.

To note about this clone: The sample holds other DNA sequences that translate to the same CDR3. V is TRBV19 and J is TRBJ1-1, with TRBD1 as a possible D gene (6 bases). CDR1 LNHDA and CDR2 SQIVND come from the germline V gene (reference sequence). The CDR3 covers 14 residues. V lost 3 bases and J 2 bases, leaving 10 bases between the germline ends. CDR3 in amino acids: CASSIRGPNTEAFF. CDR3 nucleotides: TGTGCCAGTAGTATCAGGGGACCTAACACTGAAGCTTTCTTT.

The J gene is TRBJ2-2, the V gene TRBV29-1; 8 nucleotides match TRBD1. The germline gives CDR1 SQVTM, CDR2 ANQGSEA. V lost 6 bases to trimming and J lost 6 bases; unmatched junction nucleotides: 3. The CDR3 totals 12 residues. The CDR3 here is CSVGQGAGELFF. The CDR3 DNA follows: TGCAGCGTCGGACAGGGCGCCGGGGAGCTGTTTTTT.

This chain uses TRBV15 with TRBJ1-5, with TRBD1 identical over 8 bases. Losses at the gene ends were 2 bases for V and 6 bases for J; bases not matched to a gene: 9. CDR1 LNHNV and CDR2 YYDKDF come from the germline V gene (reference sequence). The CDR3 is 16 amino acids. In nucleotides, the CDR3 is TGTGCCACCAGCAGAACAGACAGGGGCCTTAGTCAGCCCCAGCATTTT. Protein: CATSRTDRGLSQPQHF.

This chain links TRBV27 with TRBJ2-7, with D tentatively TRBD2 (6 bases). Trimming pared 4 bases from V and 1 base from J, leaving 11 bases between. The CDR3 sequence is 14 residues long. Germline-derived CDR1 and CDR2 are MNHEY and SMNVEV (reference sequence). The CDR3 region has the DNA TGTGCCAGCAGTTGGGGTAGCGGTTCCTACGAGCAGTACTTC. Protein: CASSWGSGSYEQYF.

This sequence joins TRBV5-1 and TRBJ2-7; a possible D gene is TRBD1 (5 bases). From germline, CDR1 is SGHRS and CDR2 YFSETQ. V shed 1 base and J shed 5 bases, with 13 bases lying between them. CDR3 length equals 14 residues. Here the CDR3 reads CASSLRPGYHEQYF. In DNA, the CDR3 is TGCGCCAGCAGCTTGCGTCCAGGGTACCACGAGCAGTACTTC.